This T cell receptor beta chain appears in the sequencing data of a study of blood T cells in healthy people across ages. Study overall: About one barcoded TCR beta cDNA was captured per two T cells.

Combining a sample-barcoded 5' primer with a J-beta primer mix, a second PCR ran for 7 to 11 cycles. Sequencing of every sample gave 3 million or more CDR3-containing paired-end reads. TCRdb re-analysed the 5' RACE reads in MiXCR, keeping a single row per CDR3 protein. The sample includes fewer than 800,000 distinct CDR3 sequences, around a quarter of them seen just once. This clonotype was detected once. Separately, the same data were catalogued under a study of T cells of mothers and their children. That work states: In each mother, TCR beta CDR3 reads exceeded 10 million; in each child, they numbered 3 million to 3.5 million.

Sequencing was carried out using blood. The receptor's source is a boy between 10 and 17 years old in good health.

CDR3 sequence: CASIFRDLAGELFF. The CDR3 DNA follows: TGTGCCAGCATCTTCAGGGACTTAGCCGGGGAGCTGTTTTTT. This chain joins TRBV12-3 or TRBV12-4 and TRBJ2-2; a weak D match, TRBD2 (6 bases). This CDR3 has 14 residues. V shed 7 bases and J shed 6 bases, with 15 bases lying between them.